One sample yielded the 4 T cell receptor beta chains listed below, sequenced in a study of T cells in women clearing cervical HPV infection. Some clones are missing from TCRdb's copy, which holds only in-frame ones; the method was immunoSEQ multiplex PCR. Its table lists about 30,000 clones. The sample consisted of blood buffy coat. These receptors all stem from a woman aged 18-69 years with a cervical HPV16 infection that either progressed to CIN3+ or cleared (not recorded which).

Notes on this clone: Read sequence stops 3 residues before the CDR3 end, and the germline J gene provides the missing end. This chain joins TRBV19 and TRBJ2-3; tentative D call: TRBD1 (6 bases). This CDR3 is 16 amino acids long. CDR1 and CDR2 (germline): LNHDA, SQIVND (reference sequence). V was cut by 6 bases and J by 2 bases, with 18 bases left in between. CDR3 bases read: TGTGCCAGTAGGCCGGGACAATCCTTATTCACAGATACG. The encoded protein is CASRPGQSLFTDT. Given in full, the CDR3 is CASRPGQSLFTDTQYF.

About this clone: The read falls 3 residues short of the CDR3 end, and the missing part is taken from the germline J gene. The chain couples TRBV28 to TRBJ1-2, with 7 bases matching TRBD1. CDR1 MDHEN and CDR2 SYDVKM come from the germline V gene. V shed 2 bases and J 4 bases; nucleotides not matched to a gene: 1. The CDR3 totals 13 residues. This CDR3 reads CASSLGTAYGYTF. Incomplete CDR3 DNA: TGTGCCAGCAGTTTAGGGACAGCCTATGGC.

As regards this clone: The CDR3 end is not reached by the read, which stops 3 residues before it; the germline J gene fills it in. This rearrangement joins TRBV6-1 to TRBJ2-5, with D possibly being TRBD1 or TRBD2 (5 bases each). Trimming took 0 bases from V and 5 from J, leaving 7 bases between them. The CDR3 totals 13 residues. Per the germline V gene, CDR1 is MNHNS and CDR2 is SASEGT. The CDR3 bases that were read are TGTGCCAGCAGTGAAGCCGAGGGGGAGACC. Translated: CASSEAEGET. The full CDR3 is CASSEAEGETQYF.

With regard to this clone: The read ends 3 residues shy of where the CDR3 ends; the end is completed using the germline J gene. This sequence joins TRBV5-8 and TRBJ2-2, with D hard to call. Germline V gene lookup returns CDR1 SGHTS and CDR2 YDEGEE. The CDR3 spans 14 residues. V lost 0 bases, J lost 6 bases, and 9 bases lay in between. The sequenced CDR3 bases are TGTGCCAGCAGCTTGGATCAGGCCCCCGGGGAG. This encodes CASSLDQAPGE. The full CDR3 reads CASSLDQAPGELFF. The complete variable domain, with remaining parts taken from reference TRBV5-8 and TRBJ2-2, reads EAGVTQSPTHLIKTRGQQATLRCSPISGHTSVYWYQQALGLGLQFLLWYDEGEERNRGNFPPRFSGRQFPNYSSELNVNALELEDSALYLCASSLDQAPGELFFGEGSRLTVL.